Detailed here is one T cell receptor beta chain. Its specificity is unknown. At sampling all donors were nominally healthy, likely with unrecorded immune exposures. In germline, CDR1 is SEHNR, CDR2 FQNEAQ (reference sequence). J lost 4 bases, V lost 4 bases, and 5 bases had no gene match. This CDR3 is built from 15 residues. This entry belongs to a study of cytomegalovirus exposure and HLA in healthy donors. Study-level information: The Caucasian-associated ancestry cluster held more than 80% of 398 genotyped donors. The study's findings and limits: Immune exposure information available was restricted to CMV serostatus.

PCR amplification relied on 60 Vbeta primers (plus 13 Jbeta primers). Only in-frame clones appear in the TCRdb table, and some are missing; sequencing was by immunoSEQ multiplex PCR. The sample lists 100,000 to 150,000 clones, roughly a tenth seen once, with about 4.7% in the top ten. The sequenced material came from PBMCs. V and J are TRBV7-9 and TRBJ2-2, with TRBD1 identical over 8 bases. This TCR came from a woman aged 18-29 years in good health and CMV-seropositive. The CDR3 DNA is TGTGCCAGCAGCTCCTGGGACAGGTCCACCGGGGAGCTGTTTTTT. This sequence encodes CASSSWDRSTGELFF.